The source of this TCR beta chain is a study of T-cell memory formation after mild COVID-19. For the study at large: The two donors had largely donor-specific TCR clusters. Broader study findings: Clones contracting across day 15 to 85 had a balanced CD4/CD8 profile; later expanding clones leaned CD4+.

TCRdb independently ran MiXCR on the 5' RACE reads; one entry per CDR3 protein. The sample lists over 35,000 distinct CDR3 sequences; 8.5% to 10% were seen once. For this clonotype: Its cognate antigen is unknown.

The receptor was derived from an adult woman who had mild COVID-19 (a few samples of this study predate the infection). Cell type and time point are not known. Source material: PBMCs or a T cell subset sorted from them (not recorded which).

The CDR3 region is CASSLASGNSLNEQFF. Written as DNA, the CDR3 is TGTGCCAGCAGCTTAGCTAGCGGGAACTCGTTGAATGAGCAGTTCTTC. This chain connects TRBV7-8 to TRBJ2-1; 8 bases are shared with TRBD2. CDR3 size: 16 residues. V shed 0 bases, J shed 7 bases, and the junction held 8 bases outside the gene matches. CDR1 is SGHVS, CDR2 FQNEAQ, per germline.